The source of this TCR beta chain is a study of response to subunit inactivated influenza vaccine. Study-wide points: Few new T cells, the authors suggested, are recruited by each seasonal influenza vaccination.

There are a few counts of this clonotype. The antigen remains undetermined. TCRdb re-derived calls from the RT-PCR reads in MiXCR, one entry per CDR3 protein. The sample carries more than 450,000 distinct CDR3 sequences, 12% recorded once. Per germline, CDR1 SGHTA and CDR2 FQGNSA. V shed 1 base and J 7 bases; nucleotides not matched to a gene: 8. The CDR3 sequence is 15 residues long. The sequencing used PBMCs from blood, collected on the day of vaccination. This clonotype was sampled from a man aged 50 to 60 who received an inactivated influenza vaccine. This chain connects TRBV7-2 to TRBJ2-7, with 9 bases identical to TRBD1. CDR3 loop: CASSLGGTGRREQYF. The DNA of the CDR3 is TGTGCCAGCAGCTTAGGGGGGACAGGGCGCAGAGAGCAGTACTTC.